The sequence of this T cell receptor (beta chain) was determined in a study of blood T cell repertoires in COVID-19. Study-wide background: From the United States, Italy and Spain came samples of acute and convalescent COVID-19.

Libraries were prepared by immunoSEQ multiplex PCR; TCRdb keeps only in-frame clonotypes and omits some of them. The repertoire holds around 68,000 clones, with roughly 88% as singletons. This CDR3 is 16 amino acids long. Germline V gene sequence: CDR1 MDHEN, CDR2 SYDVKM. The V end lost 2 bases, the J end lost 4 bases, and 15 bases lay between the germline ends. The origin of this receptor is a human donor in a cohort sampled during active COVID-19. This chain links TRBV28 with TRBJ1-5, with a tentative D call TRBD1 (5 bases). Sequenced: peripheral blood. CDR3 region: CASSLVPGLGNQPQHF. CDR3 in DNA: TGTGCCAGCAGTTTAGTCCCGGGACTTGGGAATCAGCCCCAGCATTTT.